Given below is one T cell receptor (beta chain) in context. Its antigen is not yet known. No qualities accompany the bases; no much larger clone lies one base away. Reading the label with the study, this specimen's treatment or condition is: about 20 received Ad26.COV2.S at low or high dose, single or two shots; about 5 received placebo; per-sample allocation not given. Repertoires of vaccine and placebo recipients were sequenced from samples taken on day 63 after the first injection. Between 29 July and 7 August 2020, Cohort 1b enrolled fewer than 30 adults aged 18-55 years at one site in Boston, USA. Ad26.COV2.S was a replication-incompetent adenovirus type 26 vector that expressed a prefusion-stabilized SARS-CoV-2 spike protein derived from the original Wuhan strain. The immunoSEQ Assay was used to sequence TCRbeta CDR3 regions. After extraction, genomic DNA underwent amplification by bias-controlled multiplex PCR, followed by high-throughput sequencing. Per the authors' processing: To quantify the absolute abundance of every unique TCRbeta CDR3 region, sequences were collapsed and filtered. T cell fraction was estimated by normalizing TCRbeta template counts to usable DNA, with usable DNA measured through amplification of reference genes found in all nucleated cells. Repertoire TCRs were annotated as SARS-CoV-2-specific by exact matching of V gene, CDR3 amino acid sequence and J gene to a known reactive TCR set. MIRA supplied the reference SARS-CoV-2 TCR set, which was filtered for enrichment in COVID-19-positive ImmuneCODE repertoires so that public or cross-reactive TCRs were removed. Using the MIRA antigens, annotated TCRs were further analysed by specific ORF or by position within an ORF. Breadth was defined as the number of annotated unique rearrangements divided by the total number of unique productive rearrangements, and depth was defined as the summed frequency of the annotated unique rearrangements. Group comparisons of TCR breadth used two-sided Wilcoxon rank-sum tests. The clones in this table, taken by TCRdb from immuneACCESS, are in-frame only. Not every clone is retained; where verified, under half of the shortfall comes from an unresolved V gene, and the cause of the rest is unknown. That table gives V, J and clone size, and the DNA gave D and trimming. Across this sample there are 300,000 to 400,000 clones, with around four fifths seen only once. The ten most abundant clones make up approximately 2.2% of the sample.

This specimen comes from a study of Ad26.COV2.S vaccination and SARS-CoV-2 variants listed by TCRdb under 2021. About the investigation overall: Donors in the vaccine arm were drawn from COV1001, a multicentre, randomized, double-blind, placebo-controlled phase I-IIa trial testing Ad26.COV2.S in healthy adults. A total of 32 samples were included in the TCR-sequenced set, comprising about 20 Ad26.COV2.S vaccine recipients, 5 placebo recipients and 8 SARS-CoV-2 convalescent individuals. Sequencing of the TCRbeta repertoire served to evaluate the specificity and breadth of SARS-CoV-2-reactive T cell receptors following Ad26.COV2.S vaccination. Ad26.COV2.S was administered intramuscularly at 5 x 10^10 or 1 x 10^11 viral particles, either as a single shot or as two shots given 56 days apart. Trial participants were randomized into five groups of five: low-dose or high-dose Ad26.COV2.S given once or twice, or placebo on both occasions. Throughout the experiments and outcome assessment, investigators stayed blinded to trial group allocation.

Between the V and J ends, shortened by 4 bases and 3 bases respectively, the junction contains 18 bases. CDR1 and CDR2 are read off the germline V gene as SGHRS and YFSETQ. CDR3 length: 16 amino acids, cysteine to phenylalanine. This entry keeps only the CDR3 DNA: 48 bases, framed from base 1. Findings and caveats that apply to the study as a whole: The study lacked the statistical power to compare responses across vaccine doses or regimens. Higher spike-specific TCR breadth was observed in Ad26.COV2.S recipients than in placebo recipients (P = 0.0014). Comparable non-spike TCR breadth was observed between vaccine and placebo recipients, consistent with only spike being contained in the vaccine. After vaccination, spike-specific CD8+ and CD4+ T cell responses were reported to show substantial breadth. The authors noted that the TCR breadth and depth analyses may have underestimated total T cell responses.

Here the sequenced sample was peripheral blood, taken in a trial of Ad26.COV2.S vaccine versus placebo. The chain employs TRBV5-1 and TRBJ2-3; the D gene lacks a confident call. The receptor comes from a person between 18 and 60 years old who received the Ad26.COV2.S COVID-19 vaccine or a placebo. The CDR3 reads as follows: CASSESFEPQTDTQYF. The DNA sequence is given as TGCGCCAGCAGCGAAAGCTTTGAGCCCCAAACAGATACGCAGTATTTT.